This T cell receptor beta chain was found in a study of blood T cell repertoires in COVID-19 (dated by TCRdb to about 2020). Concerning the study at large: Samples from collaborators originated in the United States, Italy and Spain and spanned both the acute and convalescent phases of COVID-19. The sample metadata nearly always contained a de-identified subject ID, COVID-19 status, age in years and sex. The prospective study material was composed of cDNA or gDNA derived from T cells, B-cell-depleted T cells, or PBMCs. Where available, HLA class I and class II types were obtained from metadata supplied by the sample provider rather than from assay-based typing. Subjects who had been exposed to COVID-19, were actively infected with it, or had recovered from it provided the deeply sampled blood TCRbeta repertoires that made up the dataset. The repertoires were made available in a free public database intended to serve as a resource for research on the immune response to SARS-CoV-2. Samples came from the ongoing ImmuneRACE study (first 160 participants) plus 1,254 subjects from 6 global collaborators.

TCRbeta CDR3 regions were amplified from genomic DNA by means of the immunoSEQ Assay, a bias-controlled multiplex PCR. In the source study's methods: The number of nucleated cells in each sample was estimated from the amplification of reference gene primers within the assay. To quantify the absolute abundance of each unique TCRbeta CDR3 rearrangement, sequence reads were collapsed and filtered. Productive Simpson clonality was computed per sample as the square root of Simpson's diversity index over productive rearrangements. TCRdb took over this immuneACCESS table, retaining in-frame rearrangements with V and J assigned. Such tables are incomplete; in checked studies, under half of the missing clones stem from an unresolved V gene, and the remainder is unexplained. V and J calls plus clone size are reproduced from that table; the DNA served to infer D and trimming. For this sample there are roughly 8,200 clones; approximately 84% appear just once. Around 20% of the sample goes to the ten largest clones.

The germline ends are 3 bases apart after V is trimmed by 0 bases and J by 3 bases. The germline V gene yields SGHDT for CDR1 and YYEEEE for CDR2. The CDR3 numbers 13 residues from cysteine through phenylalanine. Only the CDR3 part of the read is kept: 39 bases, read in frame from the first base. The collaborating institutions used their own protocols to collect whole blood in K2EDTA tubes. Collaborator samples were shipped for TCRbeta analysis as frozen whole blood, isolated PBMCs, or DNA extracted from either sample type. Study-level results and caveats: How much clinical and demographic metadata was included differed by source and by participant, and the metadata was provided uncurated.

Comments on this clone: Its antigen target is currently unknown. No much larger clone exists at a distance of one base, and base qualities are not known.

Rearrangement joined TRBV5-6 to TRBJ2-2, with an unclear D gene assignment. What was sequenced was peripheral blood. The source is a human donor with active COVID-19. The donor label of this sample is uncertain. Here is the DNA: TGTGCCAGCAGCTTGGGGCACACCGGGGAGCTGTTTTTT. Its translation is CASSLGHTGELFF.